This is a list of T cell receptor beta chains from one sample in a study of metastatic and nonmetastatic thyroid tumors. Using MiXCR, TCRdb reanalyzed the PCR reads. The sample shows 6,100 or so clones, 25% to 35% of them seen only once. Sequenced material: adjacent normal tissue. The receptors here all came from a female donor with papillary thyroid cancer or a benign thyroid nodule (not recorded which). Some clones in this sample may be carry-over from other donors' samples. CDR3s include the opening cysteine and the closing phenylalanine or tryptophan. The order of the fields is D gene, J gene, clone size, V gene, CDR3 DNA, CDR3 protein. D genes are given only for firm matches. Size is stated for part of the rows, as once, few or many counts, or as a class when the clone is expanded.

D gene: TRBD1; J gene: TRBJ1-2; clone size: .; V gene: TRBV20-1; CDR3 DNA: TGCAGTGCTACCCTGACAGGGGCGGCTTATGGCTACACCTTC; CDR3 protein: CSATLTGAAYGYTF
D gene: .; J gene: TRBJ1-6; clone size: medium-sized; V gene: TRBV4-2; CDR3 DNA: TGTGCCAGCAGCCAAGAGGTGAGGGATCCCAATTCACCCCTCCACTTT; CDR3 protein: CASSQEVRDPNSPLHF
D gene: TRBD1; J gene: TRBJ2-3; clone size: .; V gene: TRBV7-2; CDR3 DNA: TGTGCTAGCAGCCAGAGGGGGCGCGGGGATACGCAGTATTTT; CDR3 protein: CASSQRGRGDTQYF
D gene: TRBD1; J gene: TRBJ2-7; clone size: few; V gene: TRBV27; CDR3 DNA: TGTGCCAGCAGTTTATGGACAGGGGGCTACGAGCAGTACTTC; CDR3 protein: CASSLWTGGYEQYF
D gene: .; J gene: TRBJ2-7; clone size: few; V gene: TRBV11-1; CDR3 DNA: TGTGCCAGCAGCCCCAAATACTCCTACGAGCAGTACTTC; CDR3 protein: CASSPKYSYEQYF
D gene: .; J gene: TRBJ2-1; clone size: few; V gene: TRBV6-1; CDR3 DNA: TGTGCCAGCGGGTACGGACGGTCCTACAATGAGCAGTTCTTC; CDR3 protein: CASGYGRSYNEQFF
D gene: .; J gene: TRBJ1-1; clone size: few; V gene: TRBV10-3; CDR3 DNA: TGTGCCATCAGTGAGACCAGTGGGCTAAGCACTGAAGCTTTCTTT; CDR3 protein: CAISETSGLSTEAFF
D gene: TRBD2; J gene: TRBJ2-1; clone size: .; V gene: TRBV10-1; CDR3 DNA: TGCGCCAGCAGTCCGCGACAGGGAAGGCTAGCGGGAGGGCCAGGGAATGAGCAGTTCTTC; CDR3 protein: CASSPRQGRLAGGPGNEQFF
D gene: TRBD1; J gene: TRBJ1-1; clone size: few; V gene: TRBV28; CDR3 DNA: TGTGCCAGCAGTCCCGATCCGACAGGGACTATTGAAGCTTTCTTT; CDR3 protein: CASSPDPTGTIEAFF
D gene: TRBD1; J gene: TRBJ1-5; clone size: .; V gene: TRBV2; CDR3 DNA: TGTGCCAGCAGTGAAGCCCGGACAGGGTTTAATCAGCCCCAGCATTTT; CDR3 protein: CASSEARTGFNQPQHF
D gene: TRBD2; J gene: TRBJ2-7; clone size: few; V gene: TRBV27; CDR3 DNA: TGTGCCAGCAGTTACGGGACTAGCGGGTACGAGCAGTACTTC; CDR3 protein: CASSYGTSGYEQYF
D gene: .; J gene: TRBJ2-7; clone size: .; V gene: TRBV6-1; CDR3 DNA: TGTGCCAGCAGCGGATCCGGGACAAGGGACTTC; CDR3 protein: CASSGSGTRDF
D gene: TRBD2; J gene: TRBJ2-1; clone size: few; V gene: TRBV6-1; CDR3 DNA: TGTGCCAGCAGTGAAGCTAGCGGGGCCTTCAATGAGCAGTTCTTC; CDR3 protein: CASSEASGAFNEQFF
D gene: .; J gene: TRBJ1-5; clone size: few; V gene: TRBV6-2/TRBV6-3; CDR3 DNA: TGTGCCAGCAGTTACCGGTATAGCAATCAGCCCCAGCATTTT; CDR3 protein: CASSYRYSNQPQHF
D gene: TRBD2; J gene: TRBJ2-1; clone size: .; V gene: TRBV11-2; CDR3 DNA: TGTGCCAGCAGCTCCTATAGCGGGAGCGTTAAGGATGAGCAGTTCTTC; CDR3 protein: CASSSYSGSVKDEQFF
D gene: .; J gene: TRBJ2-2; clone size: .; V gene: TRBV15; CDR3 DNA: TGTGCCACCAGCAGAGACAGGGCGAACACCGGGGAGCTGTTTTTT; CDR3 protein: CATSRDRANTGELFF
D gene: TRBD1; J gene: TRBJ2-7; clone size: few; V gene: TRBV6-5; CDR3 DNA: TGTGCCAGCAGTTACTCCCAGGGGGCGGCCTACGAGCAGTACTTC; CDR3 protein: CASSYSQGAAYEQYF
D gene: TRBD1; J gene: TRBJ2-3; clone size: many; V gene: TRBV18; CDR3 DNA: TGTGCCAGCTCACTGACAGGGGATATAGATACGCAGTATTTT; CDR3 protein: CASSLTGDIDTQYF
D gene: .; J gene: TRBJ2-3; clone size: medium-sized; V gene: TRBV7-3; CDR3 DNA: TGTGCCAGCAGCTTAAGCCGGCCAGATACGCAGTATTTT; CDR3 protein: CASSLSRPDTQYF
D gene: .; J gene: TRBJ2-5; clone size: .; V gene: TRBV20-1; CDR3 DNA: TGCAGTGCTGGTAGTAAGGGACAAGAGACCCAGTACTTC; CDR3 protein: CSAGSKGQETQYF
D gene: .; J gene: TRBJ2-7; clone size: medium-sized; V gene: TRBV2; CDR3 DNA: TGTGCCAGCCACATCCGAACCGGGGGTTCCGACGAGCAGTACTTC; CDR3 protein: CASHIRTGGSDEQYF
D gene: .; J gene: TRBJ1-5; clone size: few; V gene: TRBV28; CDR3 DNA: TGTGCCAGCAGTCCAGGGTCCGGGCCCCAGCATTTT; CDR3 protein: CASSPGSGPQHF
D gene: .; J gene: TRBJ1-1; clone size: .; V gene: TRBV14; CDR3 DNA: TGTGCCAGCAGCCCAAGACAGGTCATGAACACTGAAGCTATCTTT; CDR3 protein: CASSPRQVMNTEAIF
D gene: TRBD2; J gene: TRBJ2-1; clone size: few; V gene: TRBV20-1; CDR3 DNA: TGCAGTGCTAGATTGTGGGGGAGGGAAAAGGGGCTTAATGAGCAGTTCTTC; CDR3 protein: CSARLWGREKGLNEQFF
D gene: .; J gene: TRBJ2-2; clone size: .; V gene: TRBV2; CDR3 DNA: TGTGCCAGCAGTGGACTGAGATCCAACACCGGGGAGCTGTTTTTT; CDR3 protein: CASSGLRSNTGELFF
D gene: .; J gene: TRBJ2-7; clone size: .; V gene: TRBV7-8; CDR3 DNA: TGTGCCAGCAGCGCGATGACTAGTTCCGAGCAGTACTTC; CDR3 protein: CASSAMTSSEQYF
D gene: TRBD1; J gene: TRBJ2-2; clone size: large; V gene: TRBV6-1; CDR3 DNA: TGTGCCAGCAGACTGGACAGGTCGAACACCGGGGAGCTGTTTTTT; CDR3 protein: CASRLDRSNTGELFF
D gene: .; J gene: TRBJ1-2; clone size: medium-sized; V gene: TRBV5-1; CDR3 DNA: TGCGCCAGCAGCTTGTTCGGGGGCGGCTACACCTTC; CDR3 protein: CASSLFGGGYTF
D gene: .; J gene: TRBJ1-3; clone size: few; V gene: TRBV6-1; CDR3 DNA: TGTGCCAGCAGCGCTACCGGGACCTCTGGAAACACCATATATTTT; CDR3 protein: CASSATGTSGNTIYF
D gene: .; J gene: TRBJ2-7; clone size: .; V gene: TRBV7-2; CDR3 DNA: TGTGCCAGTACCTTAGCGGCATCCCTATACCGGGAGCAGTACTTC; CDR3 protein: CASTLAASLYREQYF
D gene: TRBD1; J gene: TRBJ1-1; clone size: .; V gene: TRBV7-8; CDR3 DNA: TGTGCCAGCAGTTCTGCTAGGACAGGGATCGAGTCTGAAGCTTTCTTT; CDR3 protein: CASSSARTGIESEAFF
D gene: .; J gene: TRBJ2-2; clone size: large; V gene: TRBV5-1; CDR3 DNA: TGCGCCAGCGCGGACATTTCGAACACCGGGGAGCTGTTTTTT; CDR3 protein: CASADISNTGELFF
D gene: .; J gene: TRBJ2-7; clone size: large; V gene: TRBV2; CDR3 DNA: TGTGCCAGTTCGTCGGGGTACTACGAGCAGTACTTC; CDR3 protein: CASSSGYYEQYF
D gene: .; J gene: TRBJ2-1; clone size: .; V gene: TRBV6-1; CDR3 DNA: .; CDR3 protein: CASSEGWWAGGSYNDQFF
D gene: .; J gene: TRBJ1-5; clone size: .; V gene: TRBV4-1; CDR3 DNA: TGCGCCAGCAGCCAAACCCCACAGGGACGAAATCAGCCCCAGCATTTT; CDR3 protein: CASSQTPQGRNQPQHF
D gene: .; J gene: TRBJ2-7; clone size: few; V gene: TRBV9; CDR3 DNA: TGTGCCAGCAGCCCTCGAGGAGGGTCTAGCTCCTACGAGCAGTACTTC; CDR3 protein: CASSPRGGSSSYEQYF
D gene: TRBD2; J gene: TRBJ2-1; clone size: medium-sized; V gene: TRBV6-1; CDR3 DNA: TGTGCCAGCAGTCTGATTCCGGGACTAGCGGGGGGGGAGCAGTTCTTC; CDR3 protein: CASSLIPGLAGGEQFF
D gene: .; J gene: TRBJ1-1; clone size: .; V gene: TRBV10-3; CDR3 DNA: TGTGCCATCACGCAGGACTGCACTGAAGCTTTCTTT; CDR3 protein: CAITQDCTEAFF
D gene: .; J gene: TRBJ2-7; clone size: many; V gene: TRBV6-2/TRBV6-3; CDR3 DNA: TGTGCCAGCAGTTACTCGATGGTCTCGGGTGACTACGAGCAGTACTTC; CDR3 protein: CASSYSMVSGDYEQYF
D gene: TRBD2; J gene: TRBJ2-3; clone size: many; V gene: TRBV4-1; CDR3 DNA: TGCGCCAGCAGCCAACTAGCGGGGGGCAAAGCAGATACGCAGTATTTT; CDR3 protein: CASSQLAGGKADTQYF
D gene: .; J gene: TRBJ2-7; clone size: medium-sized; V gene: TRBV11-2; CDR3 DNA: TGTGCCAGCAGCTTAGGGCCCGTATACGAGCAGTACTTC; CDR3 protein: CASSLGPVYEQYF
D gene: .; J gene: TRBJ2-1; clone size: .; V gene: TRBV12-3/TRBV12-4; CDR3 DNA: TGTTCCAGCAGTTTGGCCGGGACGGGGTGTTTCTTC; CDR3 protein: CSSSLAGTGCFF
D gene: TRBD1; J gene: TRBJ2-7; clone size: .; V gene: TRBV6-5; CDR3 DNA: TGTGCCAGCAGTTACTCCGCATTAGGGACAGCCTACGAGCAGTACTTC; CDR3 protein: CASSYSALGTAYEQYF
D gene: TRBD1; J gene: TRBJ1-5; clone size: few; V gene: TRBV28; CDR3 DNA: TGTGCCAGCAGTTTCTCCCCCTCGGGACAGGGTTCCAATCAGCCCCAGCATTTT; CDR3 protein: CASSFSPSGQGSNQPQHF
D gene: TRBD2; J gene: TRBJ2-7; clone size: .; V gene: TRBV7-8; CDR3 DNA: TGTGCCAGCAGCTTAGTGGGAAGTCTAGCGGGAGGAACCTACGAGCAGTACTTC; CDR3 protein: CASSLVGSLAGGTYEQYF
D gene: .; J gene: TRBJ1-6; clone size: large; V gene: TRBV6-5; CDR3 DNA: TGTGCCAGCAGTTACAAACCGGGACTGATATCACCCCTCCACTTT; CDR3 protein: CASSYKPGLISPLHF
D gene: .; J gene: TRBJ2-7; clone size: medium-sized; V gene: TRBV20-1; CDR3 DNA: TGCAGTGCTAGTAGTGCCGTTATGACCTACGAGCAGTACTTC; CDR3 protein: CSASSAVMTYEQYF